This is a list of T cell receptor beta chains from one sample in a study of T cells in Graves' hyperthyroidism and ophthalmopathy. Using its own MiXCR run on the multiplex PCR reads, TCRdb lists one record per CDR3 protein. The sample holds hundreds of thousands of distinct CDR3 sequences, around 15% seen once. Sequenced sample: blood. These receptors were taken from a woman aged 18 to 35 with Graves' hyperthyroidism. CDR3s include the opening cysteine and the closing phenylalanine or tryptophan. A D gene is named only where the DNA matches it firmly. Rows may omit the clone size; those that give it use once, few, many or a size class.

TRBV7-9	TRBJ2-7	many	NA	TGTGCCAGCAGCTTCGCGTGGGACGAGCAGTACTTC	CASSFAWDEQYF
TRBV20-1	TRBJ2-3	many	NA	TGCAGTGCAACCCCCGGGACCGGGGGAGATACGCAGTATTTT	CSATPGTGGDTQYF
TRBV6-2/TRBV6-3	TRBJ2-1	NA	NA	TGTGCCAGCAGTAGGGCCCCTCTCGGAGGGAGCTCGGTTGAGCAGTTCTTC	CASSRAPLGGSSVEQFF
TRBV2	TRBJ2-7	many	TRBD2	TGTGCCAGCAGTGAAGCAATGACTAGCCCCTACGAGCAGTACTTC	CASSEAMTSPYEQYF
TRBV30	TRBJ2-2	many	NA	TGTGCCTGGAGAATTGGGGGAATGAGGACCGGGGAGCTGTTTTTT	CAWRIGGMRTGELFF
TRBV28	TRBJ2-1	many	TRBD2	TGTGCCAGCAGTTCTCAAGCGGGAGCACGGGAGCAGTTCTTC	CASSSQAGAREQFF
TRBV5-6	TRBJ2-2	few	NA	TGTGCCAGCAGCCCGGTGGAAGGGACTCACGGGGAGCTGTTTTTT	CASSPVEGTHGELFF
TRBV15	TRBJ2-1	few	TRBD2	TGTGCCACGGGGGGGGGTTTTATTAGCTCCTACAATGAGCAGTTCTTC	CATGGGFISSYNEQFF
TRBV25-1	TRBJ2-7	few	NA	TGTGCCAGCAGTGCACAAGGGGTTATGGACGAGCAGTACTTC	CASSAQGVMDEQYF
TRBV3-1	TRBJ2-7	many	NA	TGTGCCAGCAGCCAAGGGCGGTCCGGCGAGCAGTACTTC	CASSQGRSGEQYF
TRBV29-1	TRBJ1-2	NA	NA	TGCAGCGTTGAAGGGGACCGACCTAACTATGGCTACACCTTC	CSVEGDRPNYGYTF
TRBV7-2	TRBJ1-4	NA	NA	TGTGCCAGCAGCTTATTTGTAGGGGCGCTCATCGAGGCAACTAATGAAAAACTGTTTTTT	CASSLFVGALIEATNEKLFF
TRBV28	TRBJ2-1	few	TRBD2	TGTGCCAGCAGTCCTCTCGCGGGAGTCCATGAGCAGTTCTTC	CASSPLAGVHEQFF
TRBV3-1	TRBJ2-5	NA	NA	TGTGCCAGCAGCCACAGGACAGAACAACAGTACTTC	CASSHRTEQQYF
TRBV12-3/TRBV12-4	TRBJ2-5	many	TRBD2	TGTGCCAGCAGTTTAGCGCCTAGCGGGTCGGAGACCCAGTACTTC	CASSLAPSGSETQYF
TRBV20-1	TRBJ2-7	many	NA	TGCAGTGCCAGAGCGGCCAACTCCTACGAGCAGTACTTC	CSARAANSYEQYF
TRBV29-1	TRBJ2-6	NA	NA	TGCAGCGTTGAAGATCTGAGGGGTTCTGGGGCCAACGTCCTGACTTTC	CSVEDLRGSGANVLTF
TRBV29-1	TRBJ2-1	NA	NA	TGCAGCGGGATTGGGGCAGCGGCCGCCTACAATGAGCAGTTCTTC	CSGIGAAAAYNEQFF
TRBV18	TRBJ2-7	many	TRBD2	TGTGCCAGCTCACCGACTAGCGCATCCTACGAGCAGTACTTC	CASSPTSASYEQYF
TRBV20-1	TRBJ2-2	once	NA	TGCAGCATGGGCGGGCTGAACACCGGGGAGCTGTTTTTT	CSMGGLNTGELFF
TRBV4-1	TRBJ2-3	few	TRBD2	TGCGCCAGCAGCCAAGACAAGAGATTGCTAGCGGGAGGATCAGATACGCAGTATTTT	CASSQDKRLLAGGSDTQYF
TRBV7-9	TRBJ2-3	many	NA	TGTGCCAGCATGGGGGCAAGGGAGACAGATACGCAGTATTTT	CASMGARETDTQYF
TRBV29-1	TRBJ2-1	few	NA	TGCAGCGTCGGACGGGGGGACAGGGAGCAGTTCTTC	CSVGRGDREQFF
TRBV30	TRBJ2-1	few	NA	TGTGCCTGGAGTGTAACGGCGAGCTCCTACAATGAGCAGTTCTTC	CAWSVTASSYNEQFF
TRBV18	TRBJ1-5	few	NA	TGTGCCAGCTCACCACTTGACCCCGGTAAGAGCAATCAGCCCCAGCATTTT	CASSPLDPGKSNQPQHF
TRBV28	TRBJ2-7	few	NA	TGTGCCAGCCGAGAACAGGGACCCTACGAGCAGTACTTC	CASREQGPYEQYF
TRBV7-3	TRBJ1-2	few	TRBD1	TGTGCCAGCAGCCCCGAGGGGACAGGGCAAGGCTACACCTTC	CASSPEGTGQGYTF
TRBV12-3/TRBV12-4	TRBJ1-2	few	NA	TGTGCCAGCAGTTTCCCGGGACCGCTTGGCTACACCTTC	CASSFPGPLGYTF